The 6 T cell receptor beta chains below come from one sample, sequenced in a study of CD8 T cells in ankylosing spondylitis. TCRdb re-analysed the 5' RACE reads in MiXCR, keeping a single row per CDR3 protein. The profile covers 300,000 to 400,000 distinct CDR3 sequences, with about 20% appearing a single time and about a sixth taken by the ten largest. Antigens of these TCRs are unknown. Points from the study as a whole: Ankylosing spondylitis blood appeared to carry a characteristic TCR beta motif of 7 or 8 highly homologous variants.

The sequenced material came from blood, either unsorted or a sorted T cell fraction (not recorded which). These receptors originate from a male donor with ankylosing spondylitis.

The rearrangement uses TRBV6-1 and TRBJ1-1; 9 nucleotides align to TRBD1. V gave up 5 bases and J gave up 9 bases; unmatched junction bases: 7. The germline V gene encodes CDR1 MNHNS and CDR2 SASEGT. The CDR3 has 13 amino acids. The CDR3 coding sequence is TGTGCCAGCAGTCCCTGGGGACAGGGACAAGCTTTCTTT. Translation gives CASSPWGQGQAFF.

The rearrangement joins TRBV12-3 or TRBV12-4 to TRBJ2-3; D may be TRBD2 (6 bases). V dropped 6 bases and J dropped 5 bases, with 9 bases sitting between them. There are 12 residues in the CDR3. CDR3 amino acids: CASSGSLDTQYF. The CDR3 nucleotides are TGTGCCAGCAGCGGGAGTCTAGATACGCAGTATTTT.

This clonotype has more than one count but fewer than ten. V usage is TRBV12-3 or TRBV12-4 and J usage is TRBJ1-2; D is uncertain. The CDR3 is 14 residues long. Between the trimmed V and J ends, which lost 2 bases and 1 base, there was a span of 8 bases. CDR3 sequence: CASSLSPVNYGYTF. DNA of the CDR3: TGTGCCAGCAGTTTATCTCCAGTTAACTATGGCTACACCTTC.

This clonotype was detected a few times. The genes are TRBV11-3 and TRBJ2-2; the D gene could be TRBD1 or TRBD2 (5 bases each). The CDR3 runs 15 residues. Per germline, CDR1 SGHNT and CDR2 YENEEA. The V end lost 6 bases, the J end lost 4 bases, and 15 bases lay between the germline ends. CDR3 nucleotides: TGTGCCAGCAGTAGCCGGCGAGGGGCCACCGGGGAGCTGTTTTTT. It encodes CASSSRRGATGELFF.

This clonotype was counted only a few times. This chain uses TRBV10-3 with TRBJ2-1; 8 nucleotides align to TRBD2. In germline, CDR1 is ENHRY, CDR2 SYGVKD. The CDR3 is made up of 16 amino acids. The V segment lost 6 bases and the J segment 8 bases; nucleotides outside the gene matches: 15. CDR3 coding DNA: TGTGCCATCAGGGGCCTAGCGGGCCGACCTGATTATGAGCAGTTCTTC. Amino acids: CAIRGLAGRPDYEQFF.

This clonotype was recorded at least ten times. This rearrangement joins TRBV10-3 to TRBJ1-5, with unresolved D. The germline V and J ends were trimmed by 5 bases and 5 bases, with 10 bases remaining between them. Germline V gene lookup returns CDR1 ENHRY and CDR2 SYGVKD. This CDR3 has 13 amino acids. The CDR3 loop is CAISQQWDQPQHF. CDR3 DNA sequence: TGTGCCATCAGTCAACAGTGGGATCAGCCCCAGCATTTT.